One T cell receptor beta chain is described in this entry. The record originates from a study of blood T cell repertoires in COVID-19. Study context: Specimens from acute and convalescent COVID-19 originated in the United States, Italy and Spain. Sample material is recorded as cDNA or gDNA derived from T cells, B-cell-depleted T cells, or PBMCs.

The germline gives CDR1 SGHTA, CDR2 FQGNSA. The V and J ends lost 5 bases and 9 bases, in that order; junction bases with no gene match: 12. CDR3 size: 15 residues. Original processing notes: Counts of nucleated cells, estimated from reference gene primer amplification, were obtained. Only in-frame clones appear in the TCRdb table, and some are missing; sequencing was by immunoSEQ multiplex PCR. V and J calls plus clone size are reproduced from that table; the DNA served to infer D and trimming. The data contain 250,000 to 300,000 clones, 80% to 90% of them singletons. The J gene is TRBJ2-1, the V gene TRBV7-2, with 8 bases that match TRBD2. The TCR was taken from a woman between 65 and 79 years old with acute or convalescent COVID-19. Sequencing used peripheral blood. DNA for the CDR3: TGTGCCAGCAGCCCGCCGGGACTAGAGTGGATTGAGCAGTTCTTC. This encodes CASSPPGLEWIEQFF.